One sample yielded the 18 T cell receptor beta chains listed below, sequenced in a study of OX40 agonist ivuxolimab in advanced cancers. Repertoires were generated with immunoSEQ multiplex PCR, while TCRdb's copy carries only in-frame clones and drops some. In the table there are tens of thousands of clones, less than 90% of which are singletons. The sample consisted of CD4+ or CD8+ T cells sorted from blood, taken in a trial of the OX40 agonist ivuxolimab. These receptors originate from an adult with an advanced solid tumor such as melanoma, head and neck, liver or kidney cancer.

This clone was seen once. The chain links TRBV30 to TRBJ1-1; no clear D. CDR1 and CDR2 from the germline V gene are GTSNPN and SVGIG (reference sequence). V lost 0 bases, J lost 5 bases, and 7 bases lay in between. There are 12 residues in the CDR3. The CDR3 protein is CAWSVGVTEAFF. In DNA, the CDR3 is TGTGCCTGGAGTGTAGGTGTGACTGAAGCTTTCTTT.

The CDR3 nucleotides read TGTGCCAGCAGCTTAGCGGTCGGGCTAGCGGGCTCCGAGCAGTACTTC. It yields the protein CASSLAVGLAGSEQYF. The rearrangement links TRBV7-9 to TRBJ2-7, with 8 bases matching TRBD2. V gave up 0 bases and J gave up 6 bases; unmatched junction bases: 10. Germline CDR1 reads SEHNR; CDR2 reads FQNEAQ (reference sequence). This CDR3 has 16 residues.

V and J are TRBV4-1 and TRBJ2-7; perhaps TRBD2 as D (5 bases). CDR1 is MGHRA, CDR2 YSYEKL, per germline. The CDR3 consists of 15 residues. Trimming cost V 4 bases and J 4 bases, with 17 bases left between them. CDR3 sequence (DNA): TGCGCCAGCAGCCCAGCGCCCGGGATCCTTTACGAGCAGTACTTC. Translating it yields CASSPAPGILYEQYF.

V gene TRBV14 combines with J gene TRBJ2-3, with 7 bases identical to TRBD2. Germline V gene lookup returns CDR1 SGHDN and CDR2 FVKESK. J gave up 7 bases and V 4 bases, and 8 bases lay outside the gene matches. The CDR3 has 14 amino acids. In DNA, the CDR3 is TGTGCCAGCAGCCGGGGAGGGAGAGTCAATACGCAGTATTTT. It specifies CASSRGGRVNTQYF.

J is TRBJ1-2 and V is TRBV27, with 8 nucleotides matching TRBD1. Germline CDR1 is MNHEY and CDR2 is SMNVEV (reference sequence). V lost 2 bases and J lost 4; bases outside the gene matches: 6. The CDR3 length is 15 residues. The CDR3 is CASSLGQGLAYGYTF. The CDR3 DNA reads TGTGCCAGCAGTTTAGGACAGGGACTCGCCTATGGCTACACCTTC.

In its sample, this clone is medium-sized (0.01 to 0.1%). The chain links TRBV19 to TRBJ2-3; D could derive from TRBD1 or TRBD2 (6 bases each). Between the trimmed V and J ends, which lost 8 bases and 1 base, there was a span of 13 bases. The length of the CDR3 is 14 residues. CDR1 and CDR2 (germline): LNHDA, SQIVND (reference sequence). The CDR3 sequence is CASGRWGRTDTQYF. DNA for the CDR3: TGTGCCAGTGGGAGGTGGGGGCGCACAGATACGCAGTATTTT.

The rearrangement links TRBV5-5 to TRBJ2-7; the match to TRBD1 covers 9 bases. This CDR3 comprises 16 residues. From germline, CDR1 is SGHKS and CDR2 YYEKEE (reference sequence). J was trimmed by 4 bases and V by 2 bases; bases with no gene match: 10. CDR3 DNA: TGTGCCAGCAGCTTTAATCCAGGGACAGGGAGTTACGAGCAGTACTTC. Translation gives CASSFNPGTGSYEQYF.

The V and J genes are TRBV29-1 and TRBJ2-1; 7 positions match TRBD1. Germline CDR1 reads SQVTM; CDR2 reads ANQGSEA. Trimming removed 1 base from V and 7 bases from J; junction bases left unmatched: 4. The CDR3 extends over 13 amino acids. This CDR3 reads CSVEASGGNEQFF. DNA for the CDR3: TGCAGCGTTGAAGCTTCAGGGGGAAATGAGCAGTTCTTC.

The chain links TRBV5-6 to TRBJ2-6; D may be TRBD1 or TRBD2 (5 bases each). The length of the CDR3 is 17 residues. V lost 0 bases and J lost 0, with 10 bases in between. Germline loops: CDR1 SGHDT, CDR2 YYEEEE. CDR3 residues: CASSLGDGISGANVLTF. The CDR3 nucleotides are TGTGCCAGCAGCTTGGGGGACGGAATCTCTGGGGCCAACGTCCTGACTTTC.

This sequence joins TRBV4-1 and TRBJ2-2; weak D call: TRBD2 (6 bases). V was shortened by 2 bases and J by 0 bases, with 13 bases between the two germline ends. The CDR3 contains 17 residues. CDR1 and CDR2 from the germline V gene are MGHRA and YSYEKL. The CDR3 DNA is TGCGCCAGCAGCCAACCGCCGGGGGAAACGAACACCGGGGAGCTGTTTTTT. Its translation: CASSQPPGETNTGELFF.

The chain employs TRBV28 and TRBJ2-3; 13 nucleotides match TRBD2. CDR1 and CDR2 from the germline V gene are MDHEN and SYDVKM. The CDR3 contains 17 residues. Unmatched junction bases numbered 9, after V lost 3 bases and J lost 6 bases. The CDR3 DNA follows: TGTGCCAGCAGTTTCTGGACTAGCGGGAGAGGGGGGGATACGCAGTATTTT. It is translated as CASSFWTSGRGGDTQYF.

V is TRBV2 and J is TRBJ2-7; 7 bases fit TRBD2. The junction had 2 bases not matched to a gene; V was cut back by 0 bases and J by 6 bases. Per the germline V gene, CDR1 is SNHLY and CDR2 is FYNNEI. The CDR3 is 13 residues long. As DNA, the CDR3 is TGTGCCAGCAGTGAAGCTAGCGGGTTCGAGCAGTACTTC. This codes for CASSEASGFEQYF.

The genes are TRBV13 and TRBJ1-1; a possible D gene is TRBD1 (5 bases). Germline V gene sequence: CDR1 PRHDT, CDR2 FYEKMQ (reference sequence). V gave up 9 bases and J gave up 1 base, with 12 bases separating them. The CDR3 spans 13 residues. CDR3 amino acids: CASTFGANTEAFF. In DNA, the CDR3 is TGTGCCAGTACCTTCGGGGCGAACACTGAAGCTTTCTTT.

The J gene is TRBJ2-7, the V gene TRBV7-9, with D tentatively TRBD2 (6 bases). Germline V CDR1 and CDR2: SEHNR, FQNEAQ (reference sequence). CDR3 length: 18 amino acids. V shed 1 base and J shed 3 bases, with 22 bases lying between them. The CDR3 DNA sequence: TGTGCCAGCAGCTTAGTCTTTGGGGGAGGCAGTCCTAACTACGAGCAGTACTTC. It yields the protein CASSLVFGGGSPNYEQYF.

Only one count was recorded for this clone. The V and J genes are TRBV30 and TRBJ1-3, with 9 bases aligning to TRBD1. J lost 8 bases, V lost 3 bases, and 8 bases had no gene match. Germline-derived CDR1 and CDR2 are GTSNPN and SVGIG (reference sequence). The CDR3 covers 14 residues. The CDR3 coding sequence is TGTGCCTGGAGCCTAGGACAGGGGAGTGACACCATATATTTT. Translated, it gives CAWSLGQGSDTIYF.

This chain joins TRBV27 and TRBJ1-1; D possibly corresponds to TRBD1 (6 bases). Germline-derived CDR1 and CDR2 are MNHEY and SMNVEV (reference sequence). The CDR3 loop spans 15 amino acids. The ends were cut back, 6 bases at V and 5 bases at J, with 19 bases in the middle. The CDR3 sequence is CASSLGAGPGTEAFF. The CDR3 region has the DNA TGTGCCAGCAGCTTGGGGGCGGGGCCGGGTACTGAAGCTTTCTTT.

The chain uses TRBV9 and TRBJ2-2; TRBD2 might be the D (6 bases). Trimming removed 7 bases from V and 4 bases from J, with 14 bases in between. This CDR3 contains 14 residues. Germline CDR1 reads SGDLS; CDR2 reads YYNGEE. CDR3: CASRLDGGTGELFF. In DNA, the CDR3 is TGTGCCAGCCGCCTGGACGGGGGCACCGGGGAGCTGTTTTTT.

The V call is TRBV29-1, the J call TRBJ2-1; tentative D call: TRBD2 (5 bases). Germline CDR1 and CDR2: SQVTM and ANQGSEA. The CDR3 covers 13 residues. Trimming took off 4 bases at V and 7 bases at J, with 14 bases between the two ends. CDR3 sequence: CSVVFPPGNEQFF. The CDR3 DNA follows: TGCAGCGTTGTTTTCCCTCCGGGGAATGAGCAGTTCTTC.